These 16 T cell receptor beta chains were sequenced from one sample in a study of response to subunit inactivated influenza vaccine (dated by TCRdb to 2016 to 2019). Libraries were made using RT-PCR. Sequencing used an Illumina HiSeq 2500. TCRdb reworked the public reads: Q25 trimming with fastp, MiXCR clone assembly, productive beta chains retained. Each entry is one CDR3 protein sequence, shown with its most common DNA and genes. The sample contains hundreds of thousands of distinct CDR3 sequences, approximately 17% of them found a single time. The ten largest clones add up to roughly 11% of the sample. The source was PBMCs from blood, collected more than 4 days after vaccination. Every receptor here comes from a man in his fifties who received an inactivated influenza vaccine. Donor details come from another sample of the same person, matched by shared clones.

The chain combines TRBV6-2 or TRBV6-3 with TRBJ2-7; no definite D call. V lost 3 bases to trimming and J lost 7 bases, with 13 bases between them. The length of the CDR3 is 13 residues. CDR1 and CDR2 from the germline V gene are MNHEY and SVGEGT. CDR3 residues: CASSYYQLGEQYF. The CDR3 bases are TGTGCCAGCAGTTATTATCAACTCGGGGAGCAGTACTTC.

This clonotype has just a few counts. The chain uses TRBV7-8 and TRBJ1-3; D remains unclear. Germline CDR1 and CDR2: SGHVS and FQNEAQ. The CDR3 runs to 17 residues. V was shortened by 2 bases and J by 0 bases, with 14 bases between the two germline ends. CDR3 DNA: TGTGCCAGCAGCTTAAAATTTGCAGAGAGCTCTGGAAACACCATATATTTT. Its translation: CASSLKFAESSGNTIYF. The whole variable domain, filled in from reference TRBV7-8 and TRBJ1-3, reads GAGVSQSPRYKVAKRGQDVALRCDPISGHVSLFWYQQALGQGPEFLTYFQNEAQLDKSGLPSDRFFAERPEGSVSTLKIQRTQQEDSAVYLCASSLKFAESSGNTIYFGEGSWLTVV.

The chain recombines TRBV20-1 with TRBJ1-4; D is possibly TRBD1 (6 bases). The germline V gene has CDR1 DFQATT and CDR2 SNEGSKA (reference sequence). The ends were cut back, 2 bases at V and 7 bases at J, with 14 bases in the middle. The CDR3 has 14 residues. The CDR3 region is CSARLPTGGEKLFF. The CDR3 coding sequence is TGCAGTGCTAGATTACCGACAGGAGGTGAAAAACTGTTTTTT.

This chain joins TRBV5-4 and TRBJ2-1, with 14 bases lining up with TRBD2. The CDR3 has 17 amino acids. J lost 4 bases, V lost 4 bases, and 7 bases had no gene match. Germline V lookup: CDR1 SGHNT, CDR2 YYREEE (reference sequence). CDR3 DNA sequence: TGTGCCAGCAGCCTGGGGACTAGCGGGGGAGGATACAATGAGCAGTTCTTC. Its translation: CASSLGTSGGGYNEQFF.

This clonotype turned up a few times. The rearrangement joins TRBV7-9 to TRBJ2-7; D possibly corresponds to TRBD2 (5 bases). The CDR3 covers 15 residues. Germline CDR1 and CDR2: SEHNR and FQNEAQ (reference sequence). V was pared by 4 bases and J by 0 bases, with 13 bases between. The CDR3 loop reads CASSYRRESSYEQYF. Here the CDR3 DNA reads TGTGCCAGCAGCTACCGACGGGAAAGCTCCTACGAGCAGTACTTC.

The V call is TRBV4-3, the J call TRBJ1-2; D is ambiguous. CDR1 and CDR2 from the germline V gene are LGHNA and YSLEER. CDR3 length equals 16 residues. Trimming cost V 0 bases and J 2 bases, with 13 bases left between them. This CDR3 is CASSQDLGVVNYGYTF. CDR3 coding DNA: TGCGCCAGCAGCCAAGATCTTGGGGTGGTAAACTATGGCTACACCTTC.

The rearrangement joins TRBV4-2 to TRBJ2-3; TRBD1 matches 10 bases. The germline CDR1 and CDR2 sequences are LGHNA and YNFKEQ. The CDR3 consists of 14 residues. With 8 bases clipped from V and 2 bases from J, the junction kept 4 bases outside the gene matches. Here the CDR3 reads CASRQGALTDTQYF. DNA of the CDR3: TGTGCCAGCCGACAGGGGGCCCTCACAGATACGCAGTATTTT.

The V call is TRBV20-1, the J call TRBJ2-1; weak D call: TRBD2 (6 bases). CDR3 length: 15 residues. Germline V CDR1 and CDR2: DFQATT, SNEGSKA (reference sequence). V gave up 2 bases and J gave up 0 bases, with 11 bases separating them. This CDR3 reads CSARSGQSSYNEQFF. CDR3 in DNA: TGCAGTGCTAGAAGCGGGCAGAGCTCCTACAATGAGCAGTTCTTC.

This clonotype has a handful of counts. This rearrangement joins TRBV6-2 or TRBV6-3 to TRBJ2-1, with 15 nucleotides matching TRBD2. The germline V gene has CDR1 MNHEY and CDR2 SVGEGT. Unmatched junction bases numbered 8, after V lost 2 bases and J lost 0 bases. The length of the CDR3 is 20 residues. Written as DNA, the CDR3 is TGTGCCAGCAGTTACCCGGGACTAGCGGGAGGTACGACCTCCTACAATGAGCAGTTCTTC. Its protein is CASSYPGLAGGTTSYNEQFF.

The V gene is TRBV21-1, the J gene TRBJ2-7; the D call of TRBD2 is as the table states it, not checked on the DNA. TRBV21-1 is annotated as a pseudogene. CDR3 size: 12 residues. CDR3 bases: TGTGCCAGCAGCAAAGGACTATACGAGCAGTACTTC. It is translated as CASSKGLYEQYF.

On this clonotype itself: One base away lies a much larger clone, so this may be a sequencing read error. The chain couples TRBV10-3 to TRBJ2-2; D is ambiguous. CDR3 length equals 13 residues. Between the trimmed V and J ends, which lost 4 bases and 7 bases, there was a span of 10 bases. Germline V gives CDR1 ENHRY, CDR2 SYGVKD. The CDR3 region has the DNA TGTGCCATCAGTGTGCCTACAATCGGGGAGCTGTTTTTT. It encodes CAISVPTIGELFF.

This clonotype was found a few times. V gene TRBV7-2 combines with J gene TRBJ2-1; 7 nucleotides agree with TRBD2. Germline V CDR1 and CDR2: SGHTA, FQGNSA. The CDR3 is 16 amino acids. The V gene end was trimmed by 5 bases and the J gene end by 0 bases; junction bases not matched to a gene: 7. The DNA for the CDR3 is TGTGCCAGCAGCCGTACTAGCGTGAGCTCCTACAATGAGCAGTTCTTC. Translation gives CASSRTSVSSYNEQFF.

A few counts support this clonotype. V gene TRBV20-1 combines with J gene TRBJ2-7; 8 nucleotides match TRBD1. The CDR3 is 16 amino acids. V dropped 0 bases and J dropped 1; count of bases not matched to a gene: 8. The germline V gene has CDR1 DFQATT and CDR2 SNEGSKA (reference sequence). CDR3 nucleotides: TGCAGTGCTAGAGATCCCGACAGGGGAGAGTCCTACGAGCAGTACTTC. Translated: CSARDPDRGESYEQYF.

This clonotype was detected only a few times. V and J are TRBV10-3 and TRBJ2-3; the match to TRBD1 covers 9 bases. The CDR3 is made up of 15 amino acids. Per the germline V gene, CDR1 is ENHRY and CDR2 is SYGVKD. Trimming at V came to 6 bases and at J to 0 bases, leaving 4 bases not matched to a gene. CDR3 DNA sequence: TGTGCCATCAGCGAACAGGGGGCAAGCACAGATACGCAGTATTTT. It encodes CAISEQGASTDTQYF.

This clonotype has only a few counts. J is TRBJ2-5 and V is TRBV12-3 or TRBV12-4; 8 bases are shared with TRBD2. Losses at the gene ends were 6 bases for V and 7 bases for J; bases not matched to a gene: 7. The CDR3 spans 13 residues. CDR3 region: CASSLTGGWTQYF. The CDR3 coding sequence is TGTGCCAGCAGCCTGACGGGAGGGTGGACCCAGTACTTC.

The genes are TRBV29-1 and TRBJ2-1; D not resolved. Germline assignment: CDR1 SQVTM and CDR2 ANQGSEA. The V end was cut by 6 bases, the J end by 3 bases, with 12 bases between. The CDR3 runs 13 residues. The CDR3 here is CSVEKDLYNEQFF. The CDR3 bases are TGCAGCGTCGAAAAGGACCTCTACAATGAGCAGTTCTTC.